The source of this TCR beta chain is a study of blood T cell repertoires in COVID-19. The CDR3 has 18 residues. Trimming left V 3 bases short and J 0 bases short, with 17 bases between. From germline, CDR1 is KGHDR and CDR2 SFDVKD. Data came from immunoSEQ multiplex PCR; TCRdb stores just in-frame clones and leaves some out. The table lists fewer than 250,000 clones, roughly 80% of them singletons, with about 11% in the top ten. This sequence joins TRBV24-1 and TRBJ1-5, with D possibly TRBD1 on 6 matching bases. Specimen: peripheral blood. The source of this sequence is a woman aged 80 or older with COVID-19, enrolled during active disease. The CDR3 sequence is CATSDSDGTTDSNQPQHF. CDR3 nucleotide sequence: TGTGCCACCAGTGATAGTGATGGGACAACTGATAGCAATCAGCCCCAGCATTTT.